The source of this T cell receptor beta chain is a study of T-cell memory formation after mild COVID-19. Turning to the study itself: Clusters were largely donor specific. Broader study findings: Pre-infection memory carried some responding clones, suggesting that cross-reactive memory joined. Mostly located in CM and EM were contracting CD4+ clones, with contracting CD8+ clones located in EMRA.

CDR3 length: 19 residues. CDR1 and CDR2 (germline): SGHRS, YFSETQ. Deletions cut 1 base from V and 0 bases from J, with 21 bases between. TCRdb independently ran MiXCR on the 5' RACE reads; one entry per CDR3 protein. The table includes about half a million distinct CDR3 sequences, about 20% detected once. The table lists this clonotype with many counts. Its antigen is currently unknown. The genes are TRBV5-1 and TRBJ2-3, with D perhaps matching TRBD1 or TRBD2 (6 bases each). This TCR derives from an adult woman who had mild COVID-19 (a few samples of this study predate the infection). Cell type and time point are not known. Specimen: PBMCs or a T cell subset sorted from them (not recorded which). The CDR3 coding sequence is TGCGCCAGCAGCTTGCCGCGGGACAATCCCGTTATTAGCACAGATACGCAGTATTTT. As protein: CASSLPRDNPVISTDTQYF.